This T cell receptor (beta chain) was retrieved from a study of low-dose radiotherapy and immunotherapy resistance in tumors (dated by TCRdb to between 2021 and 2024). Looking at the study overall: In Cohort 1, 0.5 Gy per fraction was delivered every 2 weeks, and a total PTV dose of 6.5 Gy was prescribed. Nivolumab was administered intravenously as a 240 mg flat dose every two weeks, and ipilimumab was administered intravenously at 1 mg/kg every six weeks. Patients took aspirin 300 mg orally once daily for four cycles, starting on cycle 1 day 1. The translational analysis covered eight patients: three from the first dose cohort and the first five from the second dose cohort. Intravenous cyclophosphamide at 200 mg/m2 was administered every two weeks, one day ahead of each radiation and immunotherapy administration. Patients in Cohort 2 were given 1 Gy per fraction every two weeks, for a total of 13 Gy across 26 weeks. No randomization into treatment groups was done for the people taking part in the trial.

Sequencing used an Illumina HiSeq 2500. To make first-strand cDNA, Superscript III was used along with a set of TRAV- and TRBV-specific primers so that both the TCRalpha and TCRbeta chains were covered. TCRs were amplified with Phusion for 15 to 25 PCR cycles using a constant-region primer together with the adapter attached to the V primers. Isolated mRNA was amplified with the MessageAmp II aRNA Amplification Kit, using an approximately 17-hour in vitro transcription at 37°C. The Dynabeads mRNA DIRECT Purification Kit was used to isolate the mRNA for TCR sequencing. Indexed Illumina adapters were added in a second roughly 25-cycle Phusion PCR, and the resulting products were purified with AMPure XP beads. Per the original workflow: Using custom Perl scripts, TCR sequences encoding the same protein were pooled, out-of-frame sequences were removed, and the abundance of each clonotype was computed. Any TCR sequence supported by only a single read was excluded from analysis. Repertoire metrics included Shannon entropy, Gini index, clonality, richness, and frequency of TCRs shared between repertoires. The raw public data were reprocessed by TCRdb itself: fastp quality trimming at Q25, MiXCR clonotype calling, in-frame beta chains only. Every distinct CDR3 protein forms one entry, paired with its most common genes and DNA. V and J calls and clone size were set by TCRdb, not the authors. This sample has 40,000 or so distinct CDR3 sequences in its table, and roughly 31% of those were observed once. Roughly 3.7% of the sample belongs to the ten largest clones.

CDR1 and CDR2, per the germline V gene (reference sequence), are LNHDA and SQIVND. Here V drops 4 bases and J drops 0 bases, and the junction holds 3 bases not matched to any gene. From the cysteine through the phenylalanine, the CDR3 covers 16 amino acids. Of the read, only the CDR3 DNA is kept; its 48 bases are in frame from base 1. In this sample, this clonotype turned up many times. The specificity of this receptor is unknown. No much larger clone is present one base from it, and per-base qualities are unavailable. This specimen's time point label, interpreted: before trial treatment. Donors were enrolled in RACIN, a single-arm phase I dose-escalation trial in which nivolumab, ipilimumab, aspirin, low-dose cyclophosphamide and low-dose radiotherapy were combined. To be eligible, a patient needed to have an advanced solid tumor that was TIL-negative.

The chain couples TRBV19 to TRBJ2-2; TRBD1 aligns with 9 central bases. This specimen was PBMCs, taken before treatment. The receptor's source is a male donor with gallbladder cancer. The DNA is TGTGCCAGTAGTAACAGGGGGCCGGCGAACACCGGGGAGCTGTTTTTT. The translation is CASSNRGPANTGELFF.